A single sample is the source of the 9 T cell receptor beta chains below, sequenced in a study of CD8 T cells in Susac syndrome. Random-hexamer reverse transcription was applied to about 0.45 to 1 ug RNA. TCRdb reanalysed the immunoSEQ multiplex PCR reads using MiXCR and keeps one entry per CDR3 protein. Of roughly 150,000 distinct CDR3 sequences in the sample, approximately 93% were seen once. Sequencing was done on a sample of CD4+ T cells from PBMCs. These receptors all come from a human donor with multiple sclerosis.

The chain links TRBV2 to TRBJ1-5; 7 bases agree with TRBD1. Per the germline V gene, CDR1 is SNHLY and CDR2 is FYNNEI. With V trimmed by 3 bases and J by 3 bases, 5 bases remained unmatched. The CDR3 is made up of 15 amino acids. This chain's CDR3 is CASSDQGQINQPQHF. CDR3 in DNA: TGTGCCAGCAGTGACCAGGGACAGATCAATCAGCCCCAGCATTTT. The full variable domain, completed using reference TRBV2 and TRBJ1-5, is EPEVTQTPSHQVTQMGQEVILRCVPISNHLYFYWYRQILGQKVEFLVSFYNNEISEKSEIFDDQFSVERPDGSNFTLKIRSTKLEDSAMYFCASSDQGQINQPQHFGDGTRLSIL.

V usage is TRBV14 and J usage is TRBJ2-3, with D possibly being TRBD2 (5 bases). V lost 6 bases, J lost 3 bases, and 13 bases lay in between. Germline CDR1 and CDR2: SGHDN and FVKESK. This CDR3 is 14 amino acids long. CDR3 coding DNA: TGTGCCAGCAGTCGCGGGTCGTCGACAGATACGCAGTATTTT. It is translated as CASSRGSSTDTQYF.

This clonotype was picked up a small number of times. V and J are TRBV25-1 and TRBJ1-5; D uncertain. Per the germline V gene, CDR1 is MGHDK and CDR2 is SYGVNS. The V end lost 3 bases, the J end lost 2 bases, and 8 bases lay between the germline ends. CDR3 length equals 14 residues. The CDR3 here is CASSDRSGNQPQHF. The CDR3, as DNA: TGTGCCAGCAGTGACAGGTCTGGCAATCAGCCCCAGCATTTT.

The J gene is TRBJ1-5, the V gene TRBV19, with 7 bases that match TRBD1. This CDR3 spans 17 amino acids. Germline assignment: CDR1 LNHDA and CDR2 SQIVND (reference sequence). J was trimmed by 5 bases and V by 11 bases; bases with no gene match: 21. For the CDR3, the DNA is TGTGCCTCAGGGGGGCCGGGACGGAGGCTGTGGGATCAGCCCCAGCATTTT. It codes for CASGGPGRRLWDQPQHF.

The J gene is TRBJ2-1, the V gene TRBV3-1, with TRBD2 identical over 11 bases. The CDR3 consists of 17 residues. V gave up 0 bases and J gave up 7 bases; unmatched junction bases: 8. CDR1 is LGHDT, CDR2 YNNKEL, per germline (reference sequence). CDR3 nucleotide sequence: TGTGCCAGCAGCCAAGAGGCTAGCGGGAGGACAAGGAATGAGCAGTTCTTC. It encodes CASSQEASGRTRNEQFF.

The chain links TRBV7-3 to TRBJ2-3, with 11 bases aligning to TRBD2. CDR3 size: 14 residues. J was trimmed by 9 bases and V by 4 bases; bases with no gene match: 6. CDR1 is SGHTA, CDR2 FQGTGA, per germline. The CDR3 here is CASSSGTSGLTQYF. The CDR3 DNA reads TGTGCCAGCAGCTCAGGGACTAGCGGACTAACGCAGTATTTT.

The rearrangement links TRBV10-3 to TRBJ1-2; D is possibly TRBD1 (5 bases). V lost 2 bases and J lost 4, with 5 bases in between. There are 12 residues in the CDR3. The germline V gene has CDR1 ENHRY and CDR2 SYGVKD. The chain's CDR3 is CAISEGAYGYTF. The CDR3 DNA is TGTGCCATCAGTGAGGGGGCCTATGGCTACACCTTC.

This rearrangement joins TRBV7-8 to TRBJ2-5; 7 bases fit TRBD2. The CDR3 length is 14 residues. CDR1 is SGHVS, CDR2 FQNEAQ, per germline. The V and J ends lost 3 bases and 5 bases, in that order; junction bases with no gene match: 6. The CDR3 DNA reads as TGTGCCAGCAGCTTTACTAGCGCCCTGGAGACCCAGTACTTC. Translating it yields CASSFTSALETQYF. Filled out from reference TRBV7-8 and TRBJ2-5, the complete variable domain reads GAGVSQSPRYKVAKRGQDVALRCDPISGHVSLFWYQQALGQGPEFLTYFQNEAQLDKSGLPSDRFFAERPEGSVSTLKIQRTQQEDSAVYLCASSFTSALETQYFGPGTRLLVL.

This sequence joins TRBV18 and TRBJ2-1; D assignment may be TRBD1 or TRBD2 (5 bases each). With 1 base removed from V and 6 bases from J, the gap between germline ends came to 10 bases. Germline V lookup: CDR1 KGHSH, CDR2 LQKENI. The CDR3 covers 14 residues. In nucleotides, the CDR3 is TGTGCCAGCTCACCACAAGGTGGGGGCAATGAGCAGTTCTTC. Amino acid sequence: CASSPQGGGNEQFF.